This record looks at one TCR beta chain sequence and its context. Its antigen remains unidentified. Base qualities are not provided; no much larger clone lies one nucleotide away. In the prospective study, participants were roughly 18 to 100 years old, resided in 25 or so geographic areas of the United States, and were enrolled through a virtual design. To assign participants to cohorts, the prospective study relied on clinical history that participants themselves reported in a screening survey and a study questionnaire. Recovered participants in ImmuneRACE Cohort 3 were defined as having two consecutive negative NP/OP PCR tests, clearance from a healthcare professional, or resolution of symptoms. In the prospective study, mobile phlebotomists collected whole blood, serum and a nasopharyngeal or oropharyngeal swab from each participant. Participants in the prospective study had the option to provide additional blood draws and questionnaires over a roughly 2-month period. Before DNA extraction, blood samples from the prospective study were shipped at room temperature or frozen.

According to the germline V gene, CDR1 reads MGHDK and CDR2 reads SYGVNS. The germline ends are 7 bases apart after V is trimmed by 3 bases and J by 1 base. The CDR3 numbers 15 residues from cysteine through phenylalanine. Just CDR3 DNA is preserved here, 45 bases in frame from base 1. TCRbeta CDR3 regions were amplified from genomic DNA by means of the immunoSEQ Assay, a bias-controlled multiplex PCR. The study's processing was this. Within the assay, amplification of reference gene primers was used to estimate how many nucleated cells each sample contained. To quantify the absolute abundance of each unique TCRbeta CDR3 rearrangement, sequence reads were collapsed and filtered. For each sample, productive Simpson clonality was calculated as the square root of Simpson's diversity index over productive rearrangements. Held by TCRdb, this immuneACCESS table contains in-frame sequences only and omits some clones. Under half of the omission traces to an unresolved V gene where checked; the cause of the rest is unknown. D and trimming were read from the DNA, whereas the V and J calls and clone size are those reported in that table. This sample gives hundreds of thousands of clones in total; about 90% of them show up just once. The top ten hold almost 3% of the sample.

These data are taken from a study of blood T cell repertoires in COVID-19 (dated by TCRdb to 2018 to 2020). Regarding the research as a whole: Samples from collaborators originated in the United States, Italy and Spain and spanned both the acute and convalescent phases of COVID-19. The samples were drawn from two sources: the first 160 participants of the ongoing ImmuneRACE study, and 1,000 to 1,500 subjects contributed by 6 global collaborators. The sample metadata nearly always contained a de-identified subject ID, COVID-19 status, age in years and sex. A freely available public database, intended as a resource for researchers studying the immune response to SARS-CoV-2, is where the repertoires were released. Where HLA class I and class II types were available, the types were taken from metadata supplied by the sample provider, not from assay-based typing. Deeply sampled blood TCRbeta repertoires from subjects exposed to, actively infected with, or recovered from COVID-19 were included in the dataset. The prospective study material was composed of cDNA or gDNA derived from T cells, B-cell-depleted T cells, or PBMCs.

Paper-wide results and their limitations: Clinical and demographic metadata were provided uncurated, with the amount varying by source and participant.

Sequencing was performed on PBMCs or T cells enriched from blood (not recorded which). The receptor was isolated from a woman between 25 and 40 years old who had recovered from COVID-19. The chain joins TRBV25-1 to TRBJ2-6; no D gene can be assigned with confidence. CDR3 reads: CASSDPQSGANVLTF. The DNA is TGTGCCAGCAGTGATCCCCAGTCTGGGGCCAACGTCCTGACTTTC.